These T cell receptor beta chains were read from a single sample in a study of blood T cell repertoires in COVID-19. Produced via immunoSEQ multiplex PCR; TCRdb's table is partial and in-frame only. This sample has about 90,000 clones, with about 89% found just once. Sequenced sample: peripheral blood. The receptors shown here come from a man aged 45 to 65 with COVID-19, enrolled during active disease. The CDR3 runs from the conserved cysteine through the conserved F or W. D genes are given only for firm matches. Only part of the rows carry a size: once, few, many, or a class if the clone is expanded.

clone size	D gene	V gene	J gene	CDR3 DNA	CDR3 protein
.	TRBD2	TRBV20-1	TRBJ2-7	TGCAGTGCTAGTACGGGGGGGGCCACCTACGAGCAGTACTTC	CSASTGGATYEQYF
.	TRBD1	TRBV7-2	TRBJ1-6	TGTGCCAGCAGCTTCGAGACAGGGAATAATTCACCCCTCCACTTT	CASSFETGNNSPLHF
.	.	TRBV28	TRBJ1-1	TGTGCCAGCAGTCCTCCAAAGACAGTTGAAGCTTTCTTT	CASSPPKTVEAFF
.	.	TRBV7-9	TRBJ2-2	TGTGCCAGCAGCTTAAGTTATCTCTCCAGGGGGGCCACCGGGGAGCTGTTTTTT	CASSLSYLSRGATGELFF
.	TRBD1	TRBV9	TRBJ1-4	TGTGCCAGCAGCGTAGAAAGCAGGGGGCTGGGTAATGAAAAACTGTTTTTT	CASSVESRGLGNEKLFF
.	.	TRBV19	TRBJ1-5	TGTGCCAGTAGTATGGGCAGATATAGCAATCAGCCCCAGCATTTT	CASSMGRYSNQPQHF
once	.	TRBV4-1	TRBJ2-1	TGCGCCAGCAGCTATCTCTCTAGCTCCTACAATGAGCAGTTCTTC	CASSYLSSSYNEQFF
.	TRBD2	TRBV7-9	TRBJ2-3	TGTGCCAGCAGCAGGACTAGCGGAGTCACAGATACGCAGTATTTT	CASSRTSGVTDTQYF
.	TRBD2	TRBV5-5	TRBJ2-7	TGTGCCAGCAGCTTGGGAGCGGGGACTGCCTACGAGCAGTACTTC	CASSLGAGTAYEQYF
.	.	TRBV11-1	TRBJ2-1	TGTGCCAGCAGCGGTCGGGGGAGCTCCTACAATGAGCAGTTCTTC	CASSGRGSSYNEQFF
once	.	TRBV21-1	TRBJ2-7	TGTGCCAGCAGCAAAGTGCGTGCGTGGGACAGGGCAGGCGAGCAGTACTTC	CASSKVRAWDRAGEQYF
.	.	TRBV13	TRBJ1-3	TGTGCCAGCAGCTCGACCAGGGTTAGCACCATATATTTT	CASSSTRVSTIYF
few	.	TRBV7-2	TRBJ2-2	TGTGCCAGCAGCACCATAGTGGTCGGGGAGCTGTTTTTT	CASSTIVVGELFF
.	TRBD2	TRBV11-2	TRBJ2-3	TGTGCCAGCAGCTTACTAGCGGGGGGCCGGGATACGCAGTATTTT	CASSLLAGGRDTQYF